The clone carrying this T cell receptor beta chain was seen only a few times. The data belong to a study of CD8+CD57+ T cells in acquired aplastic anemia. Genomic DNA was employed as the template in profiling TCR beta VDJ and CDR3. One entry per CDR3 protein, called by TCRdb with MiXCR from the reads. The sample carries 200,000 to 250,000 distinct CDR3 sequences, more than 55% recorded once. This CDR3 has 13 residues. The V gene's germline CDR1 is LNHNV and CDR2 YYDKDF (reference sequence). The ends were cut back, 0 bases at V and 5 bases at J, with 7 bases in the middle. Sequencing was done on patients that had shown CD8+CD57+ cell expansion by flow cytometry.

The chain couples TRBV15 to TRBJ1-1, with D perhaps TRBD1 (5 bases). Material: sorted CD4+, CD8+, or CD8+CD57+ T cells (not recorded which) from PBMCs. The clonotype was recovered from a human donor with aplastic anemia. The CDR3 nucleotides are TGTGCCACCAGCAGAGATCAGGGTACTGAAGCTTTCTTT. Encoded protein: CATSRDQGTEAFF.